This T cell receptor (beta chain) was identified in a study of blood T cells in healthy people across ages. Study-wide results and limits: More naive CD4+ cells and higher diversity were found in long-lived than in aged donors.

The CDR3 is made up of 15 amino acids. V dropped 0 bases and J dropped 3 bases, with 12 bases sitting between them. Germline V gene lookup returns CDR1 SQVTM and CDR2 ANQGSEA. This clonotype was picked up a small number of times. Its antigen is still unknown. Together with a sample-barcoded 5' primer, a J-beta primer mix was included in a second PCR lasting about 6 to 11 cycles. TCRdb re-called the 5' RACE reads through MiXCR, storing one row per CDR3 protein. This table has about 560,000 distinct CDR3 sequences, 25% to 35% appearing once. The same specimen was also included in a second study, on T cells of mothers and their children. That work adds: Three healthy Caucasian mothers and their six children were the donors.

This receptor was taken from a boy between 2 and 10 years old in good health. Source material: blood. The J gene is TRBJ2-4, the V gene TRBV29-1; a weak D match, TRBD1 (6 bases). In nucleotides, the CDR3 is TGCAGCGTTGAAGATCGAGGGGGTGGCAAAAACATTCAGTACTTC. Protein sequence: CSVEDRGGGKNIQYF.